The 21 T cell receptor beta chains presented below share a single source sample, sequenced in a study of control samples from healthy donors and cancer patients. Clones were read by immunoSEQ multiplex PCR, and TCRdb kept only the in-frame ones, dropping some. This table holds 100,000 to 120,000 clones, approximately 90% found once. The material sequenced was PBMCs. These receptor sequences come from an older woman with lung cancer.

This chain links TRBV10-3 with TRBJ2-1; TRBD2 aligns across 11 bases. CDR3 length: 15 residues. Unmatched junction bases numbered 5, after V lost 3 bases and J lost 7 bases. The germline V gene encodes CDR1 ENHRY and CDR2 SYGVKD. The CDR3 coding sequence is TGTGCCATCAGTGACGGGACTAGCGGTAGGAATGAGCAGTTCTTC. It yields the protein CAISDGTSGRNEQFF.

The chain employs TRBV9 and TRBJ2-2, with D perhaps being TRBD1 or TRBD2 (5 bases each). Germline V gives CDR1 SGDLS, CDR2 YYNGEE. V shed 4 bases and J shed 0 bases, with 13 bases lying between them. The CDR3 covers 16 residues. This CDR3 is CASSLGTAANTGELFF. The CDR3 bases are TGTGCCAGCAGCTTGGGGACGGCTGCGAACACCGGGGAGCTGTTTTTT.

The table lists this clone with a few counts. The CDR3 is CASKLDRTNTEAFF. The DNA of the CDR3 is TGTGCCAGCAAGTTGGACAGGACGAACACTGAAGCTTTCTTT. The gene calls are TRBV28 and TRBJ1-1; TRBD1 aligns across 7 bases. Germline CDR1 MDHEN, CDR2 SYDVKM. The CDR3 runs 14 residues. V trimming: 7 bases; J trimming: 1 base; junction bases outside the gene matches: 6.

V usage is TRBV18 and J usage is TRBJ1-2; D is uncertain. Trimming pared 3 bases from V and 4 bases from J, leaving 12 bases between. Per the germline V gene, CDR1 is KGHSH and CDR2 is LQKENI. CDR3 length equals 14 residues. DNA of the CDR3: TGTGCCAGCTCACCGTCAGCCACTACCTATGGCTACACCTTC. Its protein is CASSPSATTYGYTF.

The rearrangement links TRBV6-2 or TRBV6-3 to TRBJ1-1; 9 bases are shared with TRBD1. The germline CDR1 and CDR2 sequences are MNHEY and SVGEGT. The CDR3 totals 15 residues. J gave up 4 bases and V 2 bases, and 5 bases lay outside the gene matches. CDR3 sequence: CASSYGGQGSTEAFF. Written as DNA, the CDR3 is TGTGCCAGCAGTTACGGGGGACAGGGTTCCACTGAAGCTTTCTTT.

Only a few counts were recorded for this clone. This chain links TRBV5-5 with TRBJ2-7; the match to TRBD2 covers 10 bases. From germline, CDR1 is SGHKS and CDR2 YYEKEE (reference sequence). V shed 3 bases and J 1 base; nucleotides not matched to a gene: 4. CDR3 size: 15 residues. CDR3 sequence reads: CASSSSGSVSYEQYF. Here the CDR3 DNA reads TGTGCCAGCAGCTCTAGCGGGAGCGTGTCCTACGAGCAGTACTTC.

J is TRBJ1-5 and V is TRBV7-2, with no clear D. Germline CDR1 and CDR2: SGHTA and FQGNSA. V was shortened by 1 base and J by 5 bases, with 6 bases between the two germline ends. This CDR3 has 13 residues. CDR3 bases: TGTGCCAGCAGCTTAGGGGCGGATCAGCCCCAGCATTTT. It translates to CASSLGADQPQHF.

The V gene is TRBV5-1, the J gene TRBJ1-1; D gene unclear. The CDR3 covers 14 residues. Germline CDR1 SGHRS, CDR2 YFSETQ. V lost 0 bases, J lost 6 bases, and 12 bases lay in between. Written as DNA, the CDR3 is TGCGCCAGCAGCTTGGAAATGGGAAACTCTGAAGCTTTCTTT. It codes for CASSLEMGNSEAFF.

The chain employs TRBV6-5 and TRBJ2-3; 8 bases match TRBD2. V lost 10 bases and J lost 5; bases outside the gene matches: 8. The CDR3 has 13 amino acids. Germline V gene data show CDR1 as MNHEY and CDR2 as SVGAGI. CDR3 loop: CAISPREGDTQYF. CDR3 coding DNA: TGTGCCATTTCACCCCGGGAGGGAGATACGCAGTATTTT.

The V and J genes are TRBV2 and TRBJ1-2; D not certain. The germline CDR1 and CDR2 sequences are SNHLY and FYNNEI. Trimming shortened V by 2 bases and J by 3 bases, and 10 bases separated the two germline ends. The CDR3 has 14 amino acids. CDR3 in amino acids: CASSELSTDYGYTF. The CDR3 DNA reads TGTGCCAGCAGTGAATTGAGCACTGACTATGGCTACACCTTC.

The chain couples TRBV7-2 to TRBJ2-7; unclear D gene. Trimming removed 5 bases from V and 0 bases from J, with 20 bases in between. CDR1 and CDR2 from the germline V gene are SGHTA and FQGNSA. The CDR3 has 17 residues. Here the CDR3 DNA reads TGTGCCAGCAGCCCTCTGTTTCCCAAGCCCATCTCCTACGAGCAGTACTTC. Its translation is CASSPLFPKPISYEQYF.

V and J are TRBV11-2 and TRBJ2-3, with unresolved D. Trimming removed 3 bases at V and 2 bases at J, with 12 bases between. The V gene's germline CDR1 is SGHAT and CDR2 FQNNGV. The CDR3 consists of 15 residues. The CDR3 sequence is CASSFRTGPTDTQYF. CDR3 in DNA: TGTGCCAGCAGCTTCCGTACGGGTCCCACAGATACGCAGTATTTT.

The V and J genes are TRBV5-5 and TRBJ1-1, with D uncertain. This CDR3 region has 14 residues. Germline V gives CDR1 SGHKS, CDR2 YYEKEE (reference sequence). V was pared by 2 bases and J by 4 bases, with 12 bases between. CDR3 amino acids: CASSFNNVGTEAFF. CDR3 in DNA: TGTGCCAGCAGCTTCAATAATGTCGGCACTGAAGCTTTCTTT.

This clone was seen a few times. The chain employs TRBV19 and TRBJ1-3; D is ambiguous. Germline-derived CDR1 and CDR2 are LNHDA and SQIVND (reference sequence). Trimming left V 1 base short and J 3 bases short, with 13 bases between. The CDR3 spans 16 residues. The DNA for the CDR3 is TGTGCCAGTAGTATAGCTCGGCTCGGAGGTGGAAACACCATATATTTT. It translates to CASSIARLGGGNTIYF.

This chain links TRBV7-9 with TRBJ2-2; D uncertain. CDR3 length equals 14 residues. Germline values: CDR1 SEHNR, CDR2 FQNEAQ (reference sequence). Trimming took 4 bases from V and 6 from J, leaving 12 bases between them. DNA for the CDR3: TGTGCCAGCAGCTCAAGGACGGGTCCCGGGGAGCTGTTTTTT. Translation gives CASSSRTGPGELFF.

The chain uses TRBV3-1 (or the pseudogene TRBV3-2) and TRBJ2-5; tentative D call: TRBD1 (6 bases). V was shortened by 4 bases and J by 2 bases, with 11 bases between the two germline ends. The length of the CDR3 is 14 residues. From germline, CDR1 is LGHDT and CDR2 YNNKEL (reference sequence). DNA for the CDR3: TGTGCCAGCAGCCGAATACAGGGTCAAGAGACCCAGTACTTC. Its translation: CASSRIQGQETQYF.

The V gene is TRBV7-9, the J gene TRBJ1-4; perhaps TRBD1 as D (6 bases). There are 17 residues in the CDR3. V lost 5 bases and J 0 bases, leaving 16 bases between the germline ends. The V gene's germline CDR1 is SEHNR and CDR2 FQNEAQ (reference sequence). The CDR3 is CASSKQGGGATNEKLFF. CDR3 DNA sequence: TGTGCCAGCAGCAAACAGGGAGGGGGGGCAACTAATGAAAAACTGTTTTTT.

The CDR3 loop is CASSPTSGGAKDTQYF. In nucleotides, the CDR3 is TGTGCCAGCTCACCAACTAGCGGGGGGGCCAAAGATACGCAGTATTTT. The J gene is TRBJ2-3, the V gene TRBV18; 13 nucleotides align to TRBD2. With V trimmed by 2 bases and J by 5 bases, 4 bases remained unmatched. This CDR3 has 16 residues. The germline V gene has CDR1 KGHSH and CDR2 LQKENI.

The chain is built from TRBV14 and TRBJ2-7, with 9 nucleotides matching TRBD2. This CDR3 comprises 15 residues. J gave up 1 base and V 5 bases, and 6 bases lay outside the gene matches. Germline V CDR1 and CDR2: SGHDN, FVKESK. Written as DNA, the CDR3 is TGTGCCAGCAGCTCCGTCGCGGGAGGGTCCTACGAGCAGTACTTC. Its protein is CASSSVAGGSYEQYF.

This sequence joins TRBV27 and TRBJ2-7, with D possibly being TRBD1 (6 bases). The CDR3 runs 12 residues. Deletions cut 5 bases from V and 6 bases from J, with 11 bases between. CDR1 and CDR2 (germline): MNHEY, SMNVEV (reference sequence). The CDR3 DNA reads as TGTGCCAGCAGTAACTCAGGGGTCGAGCAGTACTTC. It yields the protein CASSNSGVEQYF.

The genes are TRBV5-4 and TRBJ2-1; TRBD2 matches 12 bases. Germline CDR1 reads SGHNT; CDR2 reads YYREEE (reference sequence). Trimming took 3 bases from V and 0 from J; bases not matched to a gene: 1. The CDR3 runs to 16 residues. CDR3 loop: CASSSTSGSSYNEQFF. The CDR3 bases are TGTGCCAGCAGCTCGACTAGCGGGAGCTCCTACAATGAGCAGTTCTTC.